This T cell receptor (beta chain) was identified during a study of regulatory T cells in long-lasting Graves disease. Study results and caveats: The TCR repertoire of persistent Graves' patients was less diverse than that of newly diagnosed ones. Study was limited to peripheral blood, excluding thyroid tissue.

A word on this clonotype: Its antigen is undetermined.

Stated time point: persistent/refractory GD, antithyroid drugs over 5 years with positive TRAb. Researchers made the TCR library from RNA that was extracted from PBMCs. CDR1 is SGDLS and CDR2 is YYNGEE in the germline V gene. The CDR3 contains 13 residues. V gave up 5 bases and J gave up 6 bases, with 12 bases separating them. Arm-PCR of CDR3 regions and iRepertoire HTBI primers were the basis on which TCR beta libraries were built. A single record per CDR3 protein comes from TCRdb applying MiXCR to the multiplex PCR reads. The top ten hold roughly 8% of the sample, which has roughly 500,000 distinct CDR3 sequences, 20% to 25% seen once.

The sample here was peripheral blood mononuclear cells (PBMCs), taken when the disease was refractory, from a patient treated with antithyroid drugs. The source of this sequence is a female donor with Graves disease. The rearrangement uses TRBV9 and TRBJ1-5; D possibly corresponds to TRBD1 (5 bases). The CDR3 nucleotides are TGTGCCAGCAGTAGGGGCTACGGTCAGCCCCAGCATTTT. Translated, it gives CASSRGYGQPQHF.